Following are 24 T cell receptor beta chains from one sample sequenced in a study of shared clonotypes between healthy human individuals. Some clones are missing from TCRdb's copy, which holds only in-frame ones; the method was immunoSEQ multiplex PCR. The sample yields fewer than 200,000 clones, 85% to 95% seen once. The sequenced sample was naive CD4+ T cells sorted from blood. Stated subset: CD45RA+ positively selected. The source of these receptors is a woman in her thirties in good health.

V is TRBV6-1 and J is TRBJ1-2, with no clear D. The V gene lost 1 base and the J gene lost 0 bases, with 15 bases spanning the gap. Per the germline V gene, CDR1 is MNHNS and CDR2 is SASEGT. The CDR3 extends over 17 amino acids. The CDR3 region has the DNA TGTGCCAGCAGTGAAGGGAATTGGGCCGCCACTAACTATGGCTACACCTTC. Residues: CASSEGNWAATNYGYTF.

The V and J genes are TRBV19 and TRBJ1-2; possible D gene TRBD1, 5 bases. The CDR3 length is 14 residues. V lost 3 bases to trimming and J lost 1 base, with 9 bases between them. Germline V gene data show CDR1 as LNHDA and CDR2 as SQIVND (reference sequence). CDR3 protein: CASSIGGFNYGYTF. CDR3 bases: TGTGCCAGTAGTATCGGGGGATTTAACTATGGCTACACCTTC.

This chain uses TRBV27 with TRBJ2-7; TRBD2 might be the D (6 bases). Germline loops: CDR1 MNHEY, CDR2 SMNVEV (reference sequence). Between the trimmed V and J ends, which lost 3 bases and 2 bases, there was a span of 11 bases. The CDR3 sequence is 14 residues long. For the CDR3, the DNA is TGTGCCAGCAGTTTCGCGGGAAACCCCTACGAGCAGTACTTC. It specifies CASSFAGNPYEQYF.

CDR3 nucleotide sequence: TGCGCCAGCAGCCAAGAACAGGGTTTAGATGAAAAACTGTTTTTT. Translation: CASSQEQGLDEKLFF. The chain links TRBV4-1 to TRBJ1-4, with TRBD1 as a possible D gene (6 bases). V was shortened by 0 bases and J by 6 bases, with 11 bases between the two germline ends. CDR3 length: 15 residues. The germline gives CDR1 MGHRA, CDR2 YSYEKL.

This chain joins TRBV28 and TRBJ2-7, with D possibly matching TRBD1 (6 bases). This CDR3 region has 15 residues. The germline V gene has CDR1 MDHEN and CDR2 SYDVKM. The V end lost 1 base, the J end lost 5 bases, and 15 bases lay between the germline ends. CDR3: CASSLSGTYRDEQYF. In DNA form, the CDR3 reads TGTGCCAGCAGTTTATCCGGGACATACCGCGACGAGCAGTACTTC.

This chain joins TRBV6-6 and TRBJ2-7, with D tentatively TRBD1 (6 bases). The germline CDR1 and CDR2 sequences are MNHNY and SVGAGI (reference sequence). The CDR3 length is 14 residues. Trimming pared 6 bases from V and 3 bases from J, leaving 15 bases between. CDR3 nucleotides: TGTGCCAGCAGGGATTACAGGGACCTCTACGAGCAGTACTTC. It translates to CASRDYRDLYEQYF.

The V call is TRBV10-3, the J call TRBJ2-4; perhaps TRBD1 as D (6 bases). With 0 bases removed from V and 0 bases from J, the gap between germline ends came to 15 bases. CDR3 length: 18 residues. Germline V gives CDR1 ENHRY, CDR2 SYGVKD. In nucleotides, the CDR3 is TGTGCCATCAGTGAGTCTGGGGGCAGGGACGTAGCCAAAAACATTCAGTACTTC. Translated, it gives CAISESGGRDVAKNIQYF.

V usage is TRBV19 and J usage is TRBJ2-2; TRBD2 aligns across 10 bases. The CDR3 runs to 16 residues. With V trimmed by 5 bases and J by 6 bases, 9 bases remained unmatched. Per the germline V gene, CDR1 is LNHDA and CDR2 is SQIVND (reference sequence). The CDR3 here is CASSPSGSMGPGELFF. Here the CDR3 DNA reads TGTGCCAGTAGTCCTAGCGGGAGTATGGGCCCCGGGGAGCTGTTTTTT.

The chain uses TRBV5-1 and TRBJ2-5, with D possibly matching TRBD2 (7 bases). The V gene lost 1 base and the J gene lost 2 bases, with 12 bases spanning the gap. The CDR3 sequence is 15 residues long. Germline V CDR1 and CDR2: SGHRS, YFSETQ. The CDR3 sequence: CASSLLGGPQETQYF. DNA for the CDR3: TGCGCCAGCAGCTTGTTGGGGGGGCCGCAAGAGACCCAGTACTTC.

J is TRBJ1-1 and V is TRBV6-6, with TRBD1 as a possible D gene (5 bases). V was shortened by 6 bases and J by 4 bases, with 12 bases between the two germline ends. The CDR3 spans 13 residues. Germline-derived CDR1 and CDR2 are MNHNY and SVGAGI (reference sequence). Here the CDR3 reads CASSPTGVTEAFF. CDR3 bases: TGTGCCAGCAGCCCAACGGGGGTCACTGAAGCTTTCTTT.

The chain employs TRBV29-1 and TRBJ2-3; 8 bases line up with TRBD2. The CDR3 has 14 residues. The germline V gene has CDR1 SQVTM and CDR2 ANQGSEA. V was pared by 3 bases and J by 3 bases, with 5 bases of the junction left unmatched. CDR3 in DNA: TGCAGCGTTGAGAGCGGGAGTTTAACAGATACGCAGTATTTT. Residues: CSVESGSLTDTQYF.

The CDR3 nucleotides read TGTGCCAGCTCACCTGCAGGGAAGAATTCACCCCTCCACTTT. It translates to CASSPAGKNSPLHF. The rearrangement links TRBV18 to TRBJ1-6; weak D call: TRBD1 (5 bases). Germline V gives CDR1 KGHSH, CDR2 LQKENI. V lost 3 bases and J lost 7, with 10 bases in between. There are 14 residues in the CDR3.

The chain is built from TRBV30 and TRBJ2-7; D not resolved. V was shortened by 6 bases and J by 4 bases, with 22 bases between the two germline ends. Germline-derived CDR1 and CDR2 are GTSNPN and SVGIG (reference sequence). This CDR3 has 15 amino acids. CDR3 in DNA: TGTGCCTGCCAACAGAAAGGAAGGCTAGGATACGAGCAGTACTTC. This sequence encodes CACQQKGRLGYEQYF.

DNA for the CDR3: TGTGCCAGCAGGACTAGCAGTTCTGGGGAGCAGTACTTC. This encodes CASRTSSSGEQYF. This sequence joins TRBV7-2 and TRBJ2-7; 7 bases fit TRBD2. The V gene end was trimmed by 6 bases and the J gene end by 7 bases; junction bases not matched to a gene: 9. Germline V CDR1 and CDR2: SGHTA, FQGNSA. CDR3 length equals 13 residues.

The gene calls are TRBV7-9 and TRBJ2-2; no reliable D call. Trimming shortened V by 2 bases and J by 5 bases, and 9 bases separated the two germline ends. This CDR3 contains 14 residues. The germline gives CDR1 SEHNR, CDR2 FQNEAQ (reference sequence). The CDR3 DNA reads TGTGCCAGCAGCTTACCGGTGGCAACCGGGGAGCTGTTTTTT. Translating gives CASSLPVATGELFF.

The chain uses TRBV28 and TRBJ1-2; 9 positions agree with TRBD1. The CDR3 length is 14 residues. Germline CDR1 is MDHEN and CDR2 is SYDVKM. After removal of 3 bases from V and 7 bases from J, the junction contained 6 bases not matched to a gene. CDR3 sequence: CASSLSGQGGGYTF. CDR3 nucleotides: TGTGCCAGCAGTTTGTCGGGACAGGGCGGTGGCTACACCTTC.

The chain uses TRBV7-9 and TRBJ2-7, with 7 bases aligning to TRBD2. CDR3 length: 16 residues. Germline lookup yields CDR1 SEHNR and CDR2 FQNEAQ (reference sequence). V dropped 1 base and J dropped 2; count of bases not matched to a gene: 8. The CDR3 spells CASSLVGAGDPYEQYF. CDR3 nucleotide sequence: TGTGCCAGCAGCTTAGTCGGGGCGGGAGATCCCTACGAGCAGTACTTC.

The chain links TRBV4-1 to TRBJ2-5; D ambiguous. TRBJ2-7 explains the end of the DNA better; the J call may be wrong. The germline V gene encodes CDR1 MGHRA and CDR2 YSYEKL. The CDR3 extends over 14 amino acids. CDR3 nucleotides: TGCGCCAGCAGCCAAGCCGCGCGGCGCTACGAGCAGTACTTC. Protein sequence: CASSQAARRYEQYF.

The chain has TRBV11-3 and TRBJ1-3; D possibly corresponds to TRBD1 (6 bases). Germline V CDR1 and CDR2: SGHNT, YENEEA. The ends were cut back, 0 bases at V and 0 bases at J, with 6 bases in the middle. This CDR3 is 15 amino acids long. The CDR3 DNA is TGTGCCAGCAGCTTAGACAGGGGCTCTGGAAACACCATATATTTT. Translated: CASSLDRGSGNTIYF.

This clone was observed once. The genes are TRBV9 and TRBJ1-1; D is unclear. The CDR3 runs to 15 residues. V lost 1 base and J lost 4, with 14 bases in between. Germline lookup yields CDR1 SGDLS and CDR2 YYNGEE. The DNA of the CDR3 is TGTGCCAGCAGCGTACGGAGTGGGATCGGCACTGAAGCTTTCTTT. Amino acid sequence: CASSVRSGIGTEAFF.

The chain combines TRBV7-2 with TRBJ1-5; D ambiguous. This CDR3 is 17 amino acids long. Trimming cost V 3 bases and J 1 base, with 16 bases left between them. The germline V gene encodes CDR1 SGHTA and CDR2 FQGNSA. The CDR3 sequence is CASSLEPWISSNQPQHF. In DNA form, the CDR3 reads TGTGCCAGCAGCTTGGAACCCTGGATTTCGAGCAATCAGCCCCAGCATTTT.

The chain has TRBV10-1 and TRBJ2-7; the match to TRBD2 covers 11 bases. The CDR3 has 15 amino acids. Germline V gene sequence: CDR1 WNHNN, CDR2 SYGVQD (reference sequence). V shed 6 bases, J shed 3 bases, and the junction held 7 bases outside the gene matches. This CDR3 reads CASSPRLAGHYEQYF. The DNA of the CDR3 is TGCGCCAGCAGCCCCAGACTAGCGGGACACTACGAGCAGTACTTC.

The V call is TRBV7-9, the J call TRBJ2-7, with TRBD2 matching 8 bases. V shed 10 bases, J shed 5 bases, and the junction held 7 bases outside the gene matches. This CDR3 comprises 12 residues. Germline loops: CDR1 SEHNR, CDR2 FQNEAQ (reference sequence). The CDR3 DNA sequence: TGTGCCACCGCGGGACTAGTCGACGAGCAGTACTTC. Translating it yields CATAGLVDEQYF.

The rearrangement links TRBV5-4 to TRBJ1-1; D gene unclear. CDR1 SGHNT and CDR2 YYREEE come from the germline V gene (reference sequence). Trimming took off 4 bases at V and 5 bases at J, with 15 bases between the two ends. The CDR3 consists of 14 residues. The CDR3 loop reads CASSVEWARTEAFF. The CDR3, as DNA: TGTGCCAGCAGCGTGGAATGGGCGCGGACTGAAGCTTTCTTT.